The next 29 T cell receptor beta chains were all read from a single sample in a study of blood T cell repertoires in COVID-19. Method: immunoSEQ multiplex PCR; TCRdb's copy keeps in-frame clones and lacks some. The sample consists of fewer than 400,000 clones, around nine tenths of them appearing once. The specimen sequenced was PBMCs or T cells enriched from blood (not recorded which). The receptor set was obtained from a woman aged 45-65 years who had recovered from COVID-19.

The J gene is TRBJ1-5, the V gene TRBV5-8; unclear D gene. This CDR3 is built from 15 residues. Germline lookup yields CDR1 SGHTS and CDR2 YDEGEE. Trimming took 4 bases from V and 5 from J, leaving 16 bases between them. CDR3 sequence reads: CASSPGKGRYQPQHF. The CDR3, as DNA: TGTGCCAGCAGCCCCGGGAAGGGAAGGTATCAGCCCCAGCATTTT.

V and J are TRBV28 and TRBJ1-1; weak D call: TRBD1 (5 bases). Germline CDR1 and CDR2: MDHEN and SYDVKM. Trimming took off 5 bases at V and 7 bases at J, with 23 bases between the two ends. The CDR3 is made up of 16 amino acids. The CDR3 protein is CASSLPGAGNKDEAFF. The CDR3 DNA follows: TGTGCCAGCAGTCTCCCCGGCGCAGGGAATAAGGATGAAGCTTTCTTT. The complete variable domain, with remaining parts taken from reference TRBV28 and TRBJ1-1, reads DVKVTQSSRYLVKRTGEKVFLECVQDMDHENMFWYRQDPGLGLRLIYFSYDVKMKEKGDIPEGYSVSREKKERFSLILESASTNQTSMYLCASSLPGAGNKDEAFFGQGTRLTVV.

The rearrangement links TRBV4-2 to TRBJ2-7; TRBD1 is a possible D gene (5 bases). This CDR3 is built from 15 residues. Trimming cost V 0 bases and J 0 bases, with 9 bases left between them. Germline CDR1 and CDR2: LGHNA and YNFKEQ. The CDR3 reads CASSQDLDSSYEQYF. In DNA, the CDR3 is TGTGCCAGCAGCCAAGATCTAGACAGCTCCTACGAGCAGTACTTC.

This sequence joins TRBV5-4 and TRBJ1-3; D is uncertain. The length of the CDR3 is 16 residues. V was trimmed by 2 bases and J by 5 bases, leaving 17 bases between them. Germline V gene sequence: CDR1 SGHNT, CDR2 YYREEE (reference sequence). CDR3 coding DNA: TGTGCCAGCAGCTTTTCGAATTGGAGAGGTAGAAACACCATATATTTT. Translation: CASSFSNWRGRNTIYF.

This clone was detected only a few times. The sample has other DNA sequences that encode this CDR3 too. V is TRBV19 and J is TRBJ1-5; D call uncertain. V gave up 3 bases and J gave up 4 bases, with 10 bases separating them. The CDR3 is 14 amino acids. From germline, CDR1 is LNHDA and CDR2 SQIVND (reference sequence). This CDR3 reads CASSITGSNQPQHF. The CDR3 nucleotides are TGTGCCAGTAGTATCACGGGGTCGAATCAGCCCCAGCATTTT.

This clone was observed a single time. This chain connects TRBV3-1 (or the pseudogene TRBV3-2) to TRBJ2-6; the D is unclear. V gave up 4 bases and J gave up 2 bases, with 9 bases separating them. Germline V gene sequence: CDR1 LGHDT, CDR2 YNNKEL (reference sequence). CDR3 size: 15 residues. CDR3 protein: CASSLRGAGANVLTF. CDR3 DNA sequence: TGTGCCAGCAGCCTCCGCGGCGCTGGGGCCAACGTCCTGACTTTC.

CDR3 bases: TGTGCCAGCAGTTATGCAGGGCTCTCCTACAATGAGCAGTTCTTC. Its protein is CASSYAGLSYNEQFF. The J gene is TRBJ2-1, the V gene TRBV27; D is perhaps TRBD1 (5 bases). CDR1 and CDR2 (germline): MNHEY, SMNVEV (reference sequence). V was shortened by 4 bases and J by 0 bases, with 10 bases between the two germline ends. This CDR3 contains 15 residues.

The chain carries TRBV2 and TRBJ1-6; D not certain. V shed 4 bases and J shed 3 bases, with 10 bases lying between them. This CDR3 comprises 15 residues. CDR1 is SNHLY and CDR2 is FYNNEI in the germline V gene. The CDR3 nucleotides read TGTGCCAGCAGTGTAGGAGAGATCTATAATTCACCCCTCCACTTT. This gives the protein CASSVGEIYNSPLHF.

A single count supports this clone. The identical CDR3 is also encoded by other nucleotide sequences in the sample. The chain is built from TRBV29-1 and TRBJ1-1; D is perhaps TRBD1 (5 bases). Germline V gene lookup returns CDR1 SQVTM and CDR2 ANQGSEA. This CDR3 comprises 13 residues. The V end lost 4 bases, the J end lost 5 bases, and 14 bases lay between the germline ends. DNA for the CDR3: TGCAGCGTTGTGGGGCAGGGAGGGACTGAAGCTTTCTTT. This sequence encodes CSVVGQGGTEAFF.

Comments on this clone: The same CDR3 also results from other DNA sequences found in this sample. The rearrangement joins TRBV5-1 to TRBJ2-1; the D gene is possibly TRBD2 (5 bases). With 0 bases removed from V and 0 bases from J, the gap between germline ends came to 7 bases. Germline V gene data show CDR1 as SGHRS and CDR2 as YFSETQ. The CDR3 covers 15 residues. In DNA form, the CDR3 reads TGCGCCAGCAGCTTGGGGGAGAGCTCCTACAATGAGCAGTTCTTC. Encoded protein: CASSLGESSYNEQFF.

The genes are TRBV3-1 (or the pseudogene TRBV3-2) and TRBJ1-1; D unclear. Per germline, CDR1 LGHDT and CDR2 YNNKEL (reference sequence). The CDR3 spans 14 residues. The V end lost 1 base, the J end lost 10 bases, and 16 bases lay between the germline ends. CDR3 DNA sequence: TGTGCCAGCAGCCAAGGAGGAGGGAATTCAGGAGCTTTCTTT. It encodes CASSQGGGNSGAFF.

This clone was observed once. This chain uses TRBV28 with TRBJ1-2; no reliable D call. The CDR3 has 17 amino acids. CDR1 is MDHEN and CDR2 is SYDVKM in the germline V gene. Trimming took 9 bases from V and 7 from J, leaving 30 bases between them. DNA for the CDR3: TGTGCCAGTTCAAGTTCAGGCTTCCCTCCGCGCGATTTTGGCTACACCTTC. This gives the protein CASSSSGFPPRDFGYTF.

CDR3 amino acids: CASSFAPGPVYF. For the CDR3, the DNA is TGTGCCAGCAGCTTTGCCCCGGGTCCCGTATATTTT. This chain connects TRBV7-9 to TRBJ1-3, with unresolved D. V shed 3 bases and J shed 14 bases, with 14 bases lying between them. Germline V gives CDR1 SEHNR, CDR2 FQNEAQ (reference sequence). The CDR3 runs 12 residues.

This clone was observed a single time. The genes are TRBV10-3 and TRBJ1-6; D call uncertain. V gave up 0 bases and J gave up 7 bases, with 10 bases separating them. Germline V CDR1 and CDR2: ENHRY, SYGVKD. This CDR3 region has 15 residues. CDR3 coding DNA: TGTGCCATCAGTGAGTCAGGAGGGTTCAATTCACCCCTCCACTTT. Encoded protein: CAISESGGFNSPLHF.

The rearrangement links TRBV4-1 to TRBJ1-5; D call uncertain. CDR3 length: 13 residues. Germline values: CDR1 MGHRA, CDR2 YSYEKL. Trimming left V 0 bases short and J 9 bases short, with 9 bases between. The CDR3 reads CASSQDLARPQHF. CDR3 nucleotide sequence: TGCGCCAGCAGCCAAGATTTGGCCCGGCCCCAGCATTTT.

The rearrangement joins TRBV7-9 to TRBJ2-2; D perhaps matches TRBD1 (6 bases). The germline V and J ends were trimmed by 11 bases and 2 bases, with 21 bases remaining between them. The CDR3 sequence is 16 residues long. CDR1 is SEHNR and CDR2 is FQNEAQ in the germline V gene (reference sequence). In nucleotides, the CDR3 is TGTGCCTGTGATGCTGTTTCAGGGGTAAACACCGGGGAGCTGTTTTTT. As protein: CACDAVSGVNTGELFF.

This rearrangement joins TRBV7-9 to TRBJ1-2; the D gene is possibly TRBD1 (5 bases). CDR3 size: 13 residues. Per germline, CDR1 SEHNR and CDR2 FQNEAQ (reference sequence). The V gene lost 1 base and the J gene lost 6 bases, with 9 bases spanning the gap. The CDR3 nucleotides read TGTGCCAGCAGCTTAGTCGTCAGGGATGGCTACACCTTC. It codes for CASSLVVRDGYTF.

The chain couples TRBV6-2 or TRBV6-3 to TRBJ1-1; 8 bases fit TRBD1. The CDR3 runs to 15 residues. J lost 1 base, V lost 1 base, and 2 bases had no gene match. From germline, CDR1 is MNHEY and CDR2 SVGEGT. The CDR3 bases are TGTGCCAGCAGTTACTTTGACAGGGGGAACACTGAAGCTTTCTTT. It translates to CASSYFDRGNTEAFF.

The chain combines TRBV28 with TRBJ1-5; 10 bases are shared with TRBD1. The CDR3 consists of 14 residues. Germline values: CDR1 MDHEN, CDR2 SYDVKM. Germline trimming cut 9 bases from V and 7 bases from J; bases unmatched to any gene: 9. CDR3 DNA: TGTGCCAGTAGGACAGGGGGACGGGAGCAGCCCCAGCATTTT. Protein product: CASRTGGREQPQHF.

The rearrangement uses TRBV5-1 and TRBJ1-4; a weak D match, TRBD1 (6 bases). Trimming cost V 0 bases and J 7 bases, with 10 bases left between them. Germline CDR1 and CDR2: SGHRS and YFSETQ. This CDR3 is built from 14 residues. The CDR3 nucleotides are TGCGCCAGCAGCTTGGAAGGGGGTGTTGAAAAACTGTTTTTT. Its protein product is CASSLEGGVEKLFF.

This chain connects TRBV5-6 to TRBJ2-5, with 8 bases fitting TRBD2. This CDR3 contains 16 residues. J lost 5 bases, V lost 1 base, and 10 bases had no gene match. Germline-derived CDR1 and CDR2 are SGHDT and YYEEEE. The CDR3 loop reads CASSLQGGGRKETQYF. The DNA for the CDR3 is TGTGCCAGCAGCTTGCAGGGCGGGGGGCGGAAGGAGACCCAGTACTTC.

The V and J genes are TRBV3-1 (or the pseudogene TRBV3-2) and TRBJ1-3; 7 bases fit TRBD1. V lost 1 base to trimming and J lost 7 bases; unmatched junction nucleotides: 4. The CDR3 contains 14 residues. CDR1 and CDR2 (germline): LGHDT, YNNKEL (reference sequence). CDR3 DNA sequence: TGTGCCAGCAGCCAAGTACAGGGGATGAACACCATATATTTT. This translates into CASSQVQGMNTIYF.

The count of this clone is one. The chain has TRBV21-1 and TRBJ2-1; no check of the table's D call, TRBD2, against the DNA was made. TRBV21-1 is marked as a pseudogene. The CDR3 spans 15 residues. This CDR3 reads CASVGGLAGDNEQFF. The DNA of the CDR3 is TGTGCCAGCGTAGGTGGACTAGCGGGGGACAATGAGCAGTTCTTC.

The chain couples TRBV5-1 to TRBJ1-6; 7 bases match TRBD1. V lost 0 bases, J lost 9 bases, and 12 bases stayed unmatched. The CDR3 is made up of 17 amino acids. Germline lookup yields CDR1 SGHRS and CDR2 YFSETQ. CDR3 loop: CASSLAGGKGHASPLHF. CDR3 in DNA: TGCGCCAGCAGCTTGGCAGGGGGGAAGGGCCATGCTTCACCCCTCCACTTT.

Only a few counts were recorded for this clone. The J gene is TRBJ1-1, the V gene TRBV7-8; unclear D gene. This CDR3 has 17 residues. Germline V gene data show CDR1 as SGHVS and CDR2 as FQNEAQ. V was trimmed by 4 bases and J by 0 bases, leaving 18 bases between them. CDR3 amino acids: CASSSSRWAGMNTEAFF. The CDR3 DNA reads TGTGCCAGCAGCTCCTCCCGATGGGCGGGTATGAACACTGAAGCTTTCTTT.

The CDR3 nucleotides are TGTGCCAGCAGCTTTAGGACTAGCGAAACCTACGAGCAGTACTTC. This sequence encodes CASSFRTSETYEQYF. V and J are TRBV11-2 and TRBJ2-7; 9 bases agree with TRBD2. The CDR3 length is 15 residues. The germline V gene has CDR1 SGHAT and CDR2 FQNNGV. V trimming: 3 bases; J trimming: 2 bases; junction bases outside the gene matches: 5.

V usage is TRBV19 and J usage is TRBJ1-2; weak D call: TRBD1 (6 bases). The CDR3 extends over 13 amino acids. V was cut by 7 bases and J by 3 bases, with 12 bases left in between. Germline loops: CDR1 LNHDA, CDR2 SQIVND (reference sequence). This CDR3 is CASKRGRDYGYTF. The DNA of the CDR3 is TGTGCCAGTAAAAGGGGGAGGGACTATGGCTACACCTTC.

This chain joins TRBV6-4 and TRBJ2-5, with 8 bases aligning to TRBD2. The germline V gene encodes CDR1 MRHNA and CDR2 SNTAGT. The trim removed 0 bases at V and 5 bases at J, leaving 2 bases unmatched. The CDR3 has 14 amino acids. CDR3 coding DNA: TGTGCCAGCAGTGACTCGGCTAGCGGGGAGACCCAGTACTTC. Residues: CASSDSASGETQYF.

This clone was recorded once. J is TRBJ2-4 and V is TRBV7-2; TRBD2 is a possible D gene (5 bases). Deletions cut 4 bases from V and 0 bases from J, with 13 bases between. The CDR3 contains 16 residues. Germline CDR1 is SGHTA and CDR2 is FQGNSA. CDR3 loop: CASSSSRGLAKNIQYF. The CDR3 region has the DNA TGTGCCAGCAGCTCATCCCGAGGGTTAGCCAAAAACATTCAGTACTTC.